This TCR beta chain was observed in a study of shared T cell receptors in the human thymus. The CDR3 length is 14 residues. V dropped 5 bases and J dropped 7; count of bases not matched to a gene: 6. Germline V CDR1 and CDR2: MNHEY, SMNVEV (reference sequence). The assay was immunoSEQ multiplex PCR, and TCRdb's table has in-frame clones only and misses some. Seen here are approximately 580,000 clones, about four fifths observed once, and the top ten hold more than 0.01%. These data were also filed under a second study, of human thymus T cells. This second study notes: Congenital heart defects were the reason for the corrective surgery that the donors, healthy Finnish infants, were having. In corrective heart surgery, resections were taken, and these provided the thymus tissue. Apparent skewing of V and J gene usage characterized both thymic and blood repertoires.

V is TRBV27 and J is TRBJ2-1; 9 nucleotides match TRBD2. The source material was thymocytes. The receptor was derived from a boy under two years old with a congenital heart defect. The CDR3 reads CASSPSGETNEQFF. The CDR3 DNA follows: TGTGCCAGCAGTCCTAGCGGGGAGACGAATGAGCAGTTCTTC.